The sequence of this TCR beta chain was determined in a study of T cells expressing NK-cell markers. Whole-study context: According to the study, TCR beta repertoires originated from sorted CD3+CD56+NKG2C+, CD3+CD56+NKG2C- and CD3+CD56-NKG2C+ T cells. Eight donors were sequenced, of whom seven were HCMV-seropositive, while the remaining one was HCMV-seronegative.

Findings and caveats of the study: As a fraction of CD8+ T cells, dominant NKG2C+ clonotypes reached roughly 1.0-7.5% in six donors. In a few donors, these clonotypes also led the CD3+CD56-NKG2C+ fraction.

As to this clonotype: Its antigen is unknown.

Reprocessing the 5' RACE reads, TCRdb reports a single entry for every CDR3 protein and omits DNA. The listing contains 550,000 to 600,000 distinct CDR3 sequences. The CDR3 is 15 amino acids. In germline, CDR1 is SGHTA, CDR2 FQGNSA. The chain uses TRBV7-2 and TRBJ2-7; absent DNA, TCRdb's TRBD1 call cannot be checked. The sample was blood T cells: a sorted CD56 or NKG2C T cell subset, CD4+ or CD8+ T cells, or bulk PBMC T cells (not recorded which). This TCR was sampled from a man between 18 and 29 years old in good health. The CDR3: CASSLEAGANYEQYF.